This T cell receptor (beta chain) was sequenced during a study of T cells in Graves' hyperthyroidism and ophthalmopathy. The wider study: Peripheral blood was acquired at first diagnosis, ahead of any therapy whatsoever.

V shed 4 bases and J shed 0 bases, with 7 bases lying between them. The germline gives CDR1 MNHNS, CDR2 SASEGT. This CDR3 spans 14 amino acids. This clonotype occurred many times. Antigen unknown. Study results and limitations: Prediction of ophthalmopathy progression came a median approximately 7 months pre-onset.

Amplified TCR beta CDR3 regions came from RNA transcripts. First-round RT-PCR targeting the TCR CDR3 was performed with the HTBI primer set. MiXCR, run by TCRdb on the multiplex PCR reads, gives a single entry per CDR3 protein. The sample yields approximately 600,000 distinct CDR3 sequences, approximately 15% seen once. For ophthalmopathy patients, the Clinical Activity Score was at least 3 and the NOSPECS grade at least 4; duration was under 3 months. Diagnoses rested on clinical symptoms, serum thyroxine and TRAb, thyroid ultrasound and orbital computed tomography. The specimen sequenced was blood. The clonotype originates from a woman in her forties with Graves' ophthalmopathy. The chain recombines TRBV6-1 with TRBJ2-4; no firm D call. CDR3 nucleotide sequence: TGTGCCAGCAGTGCCACTCTAGCCAAAAACATTCAGTACTTC. Residues: CASSATLAKNIQYF.